This TCR beta chain was identified during a study of T cell responses to AZD1222 COVID-19 vaccine. The study's findings and limits: Donors were largely white British and mainly female; clonal diversity was possibly underestimated. Reports indicate that nearly half of spike-specific TCRs are directed at unmutated variant regions.

CDR1 and CDR2 (germline): SGDLS, YYNGEE. CDR3 length: 15 amino acids. The trim removed 2 bases at V and 3 bases at J, leaving 0 bases unmatched. Pooled together were second doses at about 4 or about 12 weeks. Turning to this clone: What it binds is not known.

TCRdb's copy holds only in-frame clones and misses some; the assay was immunoSEQ multiplex PCR. The sample holds about 180,000 clones, 85% to 90% seen once. The sequence was collected from an adult who received the AZD1222 COVID-19 vaccine. V and J are TRBV9 and TRBJ2-2; 11 positions match TRBD2. Sequences were derived from peripheral blood, sampled 28 days after the second AZD1222 dose. The CDR3 bases are TGTGCCAGCAGCGTTAGCGGGAGGGACACCGGGGAGCTGTTTTTT. It codes for CASSVSGRDTGELFF.